One sample yielded the 24 T cell receptor beta chains listed below, sequenced in a study of blood T cell repertoires in COVID-19 (dated by TCRdb to 2020 to 2022). Library preparation used the immunoSEQ multiplex PCR assay. Not all clones reach the TCRdb copy of this immuneACCESS table, which keeps in-frame sequences only. Checked studies attribute under half of the gap to unresolved V genes and leave the rest unexplained. Counted in this sample were 85,000 to 100,000 clones; more than 80% of them appeared once. The ten biggest clones cover about 26% of the sample. Sequenced material: peripheral blood. The origin of the receptors is a man aged 45 to 65 with active or convalescent COVID-19.

The V call is TRBV19, the J call TRBJ2-7; 8 bases align to TRBD2. V was pared by 4 bases and J by 6 bases, with 8 bases of the junction left unmatched. Germline V gene sequence: CDR1 LNHDA, CDR2 SQIVND (reference sequence). The CDR3 totals 14 residues. CDR3 DNA: TGTGCCAGTAGTAATAGCGGGACCAAGAGCGAGCAGTACTTC. Amino acid sequence: CASSNSGTKSEQYF.

V and J are TRBV10-3 and TRBJ2-3; D is ambiguous. Germline V CDR1 and CDR2: ENHRY, SYGVKD. The V and J ends lost 5 bases and 4 bases respectively, with 10 bases between them. There are 13 residues in the CDR3. The CDR3 nucleotides read TGTGCCATCAGTATCCTAGGCGCAGATACGCAGTATTTT. It codes for CAISILGADTQYF.

The genes are TRBV2 and TRBJ2-3; D might be TRBD2 (5 bases). Trimming removed 6 bases from V and 0 bases from J, with 10 bases in between. Per germline, CDR1 SNHLY and CDR2 FYNNEI. This CDR3 comprises 14 residues. CDR3: CASSVRLSTDTQYF. CDR3 nucleotides: TGTGCCAGCAGCGTTAGACTAAGCACAGATACGCAGTATTTT.

V and J are TRBV2 and TRBJ1-5, with 7 nucleotides matching TRBD1. The CDR3 length is 14 residues. J lost 7 bases, V lost 4 bases, and 7 bases had no gene match. The germline V gene encodes CDR1 SNHLY and CDR2 FYNNEI. DNA for the CDR3: TGTGCCAGCAGTGGACAGGGCCCAGGGCAGCCCCAGCATTTT. Its protein product is CASSGQGPGQPQHF. The full variable domain, with the rest looked up from reference TRBV2 and TRBJ1-5, is EPEVTQTPSHQVTQMGQEVILRCVPISNHLYFYWYRQILGQKVEFLVSFYNNEISEKSEIFDDQFSVERPDGSNFTLKIRSTKLEDSAMYFCASSGQGPGQPQHFGDGTRLSIL.

This chain links TRBV12-2 with TRBJ2-3; the D segment call TRBD1 is taken from the table without a DNA check. TRBV12-2 has pseudogene status. The CDR3 covers 19 residues. Here the CDR3 DNA reads TGTGCAAGTCGCTTAGCGCGGAGCCCGGACAGGGGCCGTCCAGATACGCAGTATTTT. Its protein product is CASRLARSPDRGRPDTQYF.

This rearrangement joins TRBV7-9 to TRBJ2-3, with 7 bases fitting TRBD2. The CDR3 runs 18 residues. The junction had 15 bases not matched to a gene; V was cut back by 4 bases and J by 2 bases. Germline V gives CDR1 SEHNR, CDR2 FQNEAQ (reference sequence). For the CDR3, the DNA is TGTGCCAGCAGCTGGCTAGCGGAGGCGGGCCTCAACACAGATACGCAGTATTTT. This encodes CASSWLAEAGLNTDTQYF.

This chain uses TRBV12-5 with TRBJ2-1; D call uncertain. Trimming removed 1 base at V and 0 bases at J, with 7 bases between. Germline lookup yields CDR1 LGHNT and CDR2 FRNRAP. The CDR3 covers 15 residues. CDR3 in DNA: TGTGCTAGTGGTTTGGGACTGAGCTCCTACAATGAGCAGTTCTTC. This gives the protein CASGLGLSSYNEQFF.

There are a few counts of this clone. J is TRBJ1-6 and V is TRBV19; 8 positions agree with TRBD1. CDR1 LNHDA and CDR2 SQIVND come from the germline V gene (reference sequence). The CDR3 runs 16 residues. J gave up 3 bases and V 4 bases, and 5 bases lay outside the gene matches. CDR3 sequence: CASSTRQGNYNSPLHF. The CDR3 DNA is TGTGCCAGTAGTACCCGACAGGGGAACTATAATTCACCCCTCCACTTT.

The table lists this clone with a few counts. The V call is TRBV18, the J call TRBJ2-5; D gene ambiguous. V was cut by 2 bases and J by 0 bases, with 4 bases left in between. Germline V gene lookup returns CDR1 KGHSH and CDR2 LQKENI. The CDR3 consists of 13 residues. The CDR3, as DNA: TGTGCCAGCTCACCATACTACCAAGAGACCCAGTACTTC. The encoded protein is CASSPYYQETQYF. Using reference TRBV18 and TRBJ2-5 for the parts outside the CDR3, the full variable domain is NAGVMQNPRHLVRRRGQEARLRCSPMKGHSHVYWYRQLPEEGLKFMVYLQKENIIDESGMPKERFSAEFPKEGPSILRIQQVVRGDSAAYFCASSPYYQETQYFGPGTRLLVL.

The chain has TRBV19 and TRBJ2-1; the match to TRBD2 covers 10 bases. This CDR3 is 13 amino acids long. Germline CDR1 reads LNHDA; CDR2 reads SQIVND (reference sequence). Trimming removed 5 bases from V and 9 bases from J; junction bases left unmatched: 4. CDR3 loop: CASSQREGGEQFF. In DNA form, the CDR3 reads TGTGCCAGTAGTCAGCGGGAGGGTGGTGAGCAGTTCTTC.

This chain links TRBV28 with TRBJ1-5; no clear D gene. The CDR3 totals 15 residues. CDR1 is MDHEN, CDR2 SYDVKM, per germline. Trimming left V 1 base short and J 3 bases short, with 10 bases between. CDR3 in DNA: TGTGCCAGCAGTTTATCAGGTTTTGCCAATCAGCCCCAGCATTTT. This translates into CASSLSGFANQPQHF.

V gene TRBV4-2 combines with J gene TRBJ2-3; 14 bases are shared with TRBD2. The germline V gene has CDR1 LGHNA and CDR2 YNFKEQ. This CDR3 comprises 16 residues. V lost 5 bases, J lost 3 bases, and 4 bases stayed unmatched. CDR3 amino acids: CASSGRLAGGTDTQYF. The DNA of the CDR3 is TGTGCCAGCAGCGGGAGACTAGCGGGGGGGACAGATACGCAGTATTTT.

The rearrangement joins TRBV4-1 to TRBJ2-5; 7 bases are a match to TRBD1. The CDR3 length is 15 residues. Germline CDR1 and CDR2: MGHRA and YSYEKL. Trimming took 4 bases from V and 1 from J; bases not matched to a gene: 6. The chain's CDR3 is CASSLRGDSQETQYF. The DNA for the CDR3 is TGCGCCAGCAGCCTACGTGGGGACAGCCAAGAGACCCAGTACTTC.

The V call is TRBV5-6, the J call TRBJ1-2; 8 bases are shared with TRBD1. Germline CDR1 is SGHDT and CDR2 is YYEEEE. The ends lost 3 bases at V and 2 bases at J; junction bases unmatched: 6. This CDR3 is 15 amino acids long. The CDR3: CASSYSGTGNYGYTF. In DNA, the CDR3 is TGTGCCAGCAGCTATTCCGGGACAGGCAACTATGGCTACACCTTC.

This clone was seen only a few times. As DNA, the CDR3 is TGTGCCAGCTCACCACCGTCGGGGGGCGCGGGGAATTCACCCCTCCACTTT. Translation: CASSPPSGGAGNSPLHF. This chain joins TRBV18 and TRBJ1-6; D perhaps matches TRBD1 (6 bases). Germline V lookup: CDR1 KGHSH, CDR2 LQKENI. The CDR3 length is 17 residues. With 0 bases removed from V and 7 bases from J, the gap between germline ends came to 16 bases.

In its sample, this clone was seen once. V usage is TRBV6-5 and J usage is TRBJ1-4, with TRBD1 identical over 9 bases. The junction had 6 bases not matched to a gene; V was cut back by 5 bases and J by 5 bases. CDR3 size: 15 residues. Germline CDR1 MNHEY, CDR2 SVGAGI. The CDR3 DNA is TGTGCCAGCAGTATGGGACAGGGAGGCAATGAAAAACTGTTTTTT. Amino acids: CASSMGQGGNEKLFF.

The chain combines TRBV30 with TRBJ2-7; D possibly corresponds to TRBD2 (5 bases). Trimming left V 2 bases short and J 0 bases short, with 11 bases between. Germline values: CDR1 GTSNPN, CDR2 SVGIG (reference sequence). This CDR3 comprises 14 residues. CDR3 in DNA: TGTGCCTGGAGTACGGACTTTAACTCCTACGAGCAGTACTTC. It encodes CAWSTDFNSYEQYF.

The chain employs TRBV7-2 and TRBJ2-5, with a tentative D call TRBD1 (5 bases). CDR3 size: 13 residues. V was cut by 5 bases and J by 5 bases, with 12 bases left in between. Germline lookup yields CDR1 SGHTA and CDR2 FQGNSA. CDR3 sequence: CASSQRGWETQYF. The CDR3 DNA reads as TGTGCCAGCAGCCAAAGGGGATGGGAGACCCAGTACTTC.

This clone was recorded once. This chain connects TRBV18 to TRBJ2-2, with D possibly matching TRBD2 (5 bases). CDR1 is KGHSH, CDR2 LQKENI, per germline. The CDR3 extends over 15 amino acids. Trimming left V 3 bases short and J 4 bases short, with 12 bases between. As DNA, the CDR3 is TGTGCCAGCTCACCCTCCCGGGAAGCCACCGGGGAGCTGTTTTTT. It yields the protein CASSPSREATGELFF.

The chain has TRBV6-5 and TRBJ1-5; 7 positions agree with TRBD1. The V gene end was trimmed by 4 bases and the J gene end by 2 bases; junction bases not matched to a gene: 8. Germline CDR1 is MNHEY and CDR2 is SVGAGI. The length of the CDR3 is 16 residues. The CDR3: CASSSRYRGRNQPQHF. The CDR3 coding sequence is TGTGCCAGCAGTTCCCGTTACAGGGGACGCAATCAGCCCCAGCATTTT.

This clone was found once. The chain employs TRBV6-5 and TRBJ2-3; the match to TRBD1 covers 11 bases. Germline V gives CDR1 MNHEY, CDR2 SVGAGI. The CDR3 contains 13 residues. V gave up 5 bases and J gave up 14 bases; unmatched junction bases: 9. Here the CDR3 DNA reads TGTGCCAGCAGTCAACGGGACAGGGGGTTGACGTATTTT. Its protein product is CASSQRDRGLTYF.

This sequence joins TRBV2 and TRBJ2-5; 7 bases map to TRBD2. From germline, CDR1 is SNHLY and CDR2 FYNNEI. V dropped 7 bases and J dropped 4; count of bases not matched to a gene: 18. This CDR3 contains 17 residues. CDR3 sequence: CASMLRVGPTGGETQYF. CDR3 in DNA: TGTGCCAGCATGTTGAGGGTAGGACCAACGGGAGGAGAGACCCAGTACTTC.

This clone was seen a single time. This rearrangement joins TRBV3-1 (or the pseudogene TRBV3-2) to TRBJ2-7, with D maybe TRBD1 (6 bases). Germline CDR1 and CDR2: LGHDT and YNNKEL (reference sequence). The V gene lost 0 bases and the J gene lost 3 bases, with 15 bases spanning the gap. The length of the CDR3 is 16 residues. CDR3 residues: CASSQEAQGRLYEQYF. The CDR3 DNA sequence: TGTGCCAGCAGCCAAGAAGCCCAGGGGCGACTCTACGAGCAGTACTTC.

This clone was recorded once. The chain links TRBV2 to TRBJ2-5; no clear D gene. The CDR3 has 15 residues. Germline-derived CDR1 and CDR2 are SNHLY and FYNNEI. V shed 6 bases and J shed 0 bases, with 14 bases lying between them. The CDR3 sequence is CASSKSLIYQETQYF. In DNA, the CDR3 is TGTGCCAGCAGCAAAAGCTTGATTTACCAAGAGACCCAGTACTTC.